This T cell receptor beta chain stems from a study of blood T cell repertoires in COVID-19. Under the authors' procedure: Estimation of nucleated cell counts relied on the amplification of reference gene primers. Repertoires were generated with immunoSEQ multiplex PCR, while TCRdb's copy carries only in-frame clones and drops some. V and J calls and clone size are those listed in that table; D and trimming were worked out from the DNA. The table has 310,000 or so clones, 70% to 90% seen once. Participant age was roughly 18 to 95 years, and participants resided in fewer than 30 US areas. V was trimmed by 2 bases and J by 4 bases, leaving 11 bases between them. The CDR3 sequence is 14 residues long. The germline gives CDR1 KGHSH, CDR2 LQKENI. This clone was seen only once.

This chain joins TRBV18 and TRBJ1-1, with D tentatively TRBD1 (5 bases). This clonotype was sampled from a woman in her twenties or thirties who had recovered from COVID-19. Sample: PBMCs or T cells enriched from blood (not recorded which). CDR3 in amino acids: CASSPRGLGTEAFF. The CDR3 nucleotides are TGTGCCAGCTCACCAAGGGGCCTTGGCACTGAAGCTTTCTTT.